The 28 T cell receptor beta chains in this list originate from one sample, sequenced in a study of blood T cell repertoires in COVID-19. Sequencing used immunoSEQ multiplex PCR; TCRdb keeps in-frame clones, though not all of them. The sample yields 150,000 to 190,000 clones, 80% seen once. Sample: peripheral blood. The receptors were gathered from a man in his 60s with acute or convalescent COVID-19.

The chain combines TRBV5-4 with TRBJ1-6; D might be TRBD1 (5 bases). The V and J ends lost 0 bases and 6 bases respectively, with 7 bases between them. CDR3 length: 14 amino acids. The germline V gene encodes CDR1 SGHNT and CDR2 YYREEE (reference sequence). The CDR3 sequence: CASSLGQGNSPLHF. As DNA, the CDR3 is TGTGCCAGCAGCTTGGGGCAGGGTAATTCACCCCTCCACTTT. Based on the CDR3 plus reference TRBV5-4 and TRBJ1-6, the full variable domain is ETGVTQSPTHLIKTRGQQVTLRCSSQSGHNTVSWYQQALGQGPQFIFQYYREEENGRGNFPPRFSGLQFPNYSSELNVNALELDDSALYLCASSLGQGNSPLHFGNGTRLTVT.

This clone has only one observation. The chain recombines TRBV6-2 or TRBV6-3 with TRBJ1-2; unclear D gene. Trimming pared 6 bases from V and 6 bases from J, leaving 14 bases between. CDR1 and CDR2 (germline): MNHEY, SVGEGT. This CDR3 is built from 13 residues. CDR3 protein: CASSPTWQDGYTF. CDR3 nucleotides: TGTGCCAGCAGCCCTACGTGGCAGGATGGCTACACCTTC.

The V call is TRBV18, the J call TRBJ2-6; 9 nucleotides agree with TRBD1. V trimming: 6 bases; J trimming: 10 bases; junction bases outside the gene matches: 10. Germline CDR1 is KGHSH and CDR2 is LQKENI. The CDR3 consists of 15 residues. CDR3 coding DNA: TGTGCCAGCTCCCAAGTTGTGGACAGGGGAAACGTCCTGACTTTC. Amino acids: CASSQVVDRGNVLTF.

The DNA of the CDR3 is TGTGCCAGCAGCCCGGGGGGGGGATTTCAGCCCCAGCATTTT. It is translated as CASSPGGGFQPQHF. The chain is built from TRBV5-5 and TRBJ1-5; D is perhaps TRBD1 (5 bases). The CDR3 consists of 14 residues. Germline V gene lookup returns CDR1 SGHKS and CDR2 YYEKEE (reference sequence). Trimming took 4 bases from V and 6 from J, leaving 14 bases between them.

CDR3 sequence: CASSLLGTGLSNEQFF. The CDR3 DNA reads TGCGCCAGCAGCTTGCTCGGGACAGGGTTATCAAATGAGCAGTTCTTC. The rearrangement joins TRBV5-1 to TRBJ2-1, with 9 bases that match TRBD1. V was clipped by 1 base and J by 7 bases; unmatched bases: 9. This CDR3 has 16 amino acids. The germline V gene encodes CDR1 SGHRS and CDR2 YFSETQ.

The chain links TRBV9 to TRBJ1-3; tentatively, D is TRBD1 (5 bases). The germline V gene encodes CDR1 SGDLS and CDR2 YYNGEE. There are 17 residues in the CDR3. Trimming took off 0 bases at V and 0 bases at J, with 13 bases between the two ends. The CDR3 spells CASSVAPGRFSGNTIYF. In DNA, the CDR3 is TGTGCCAGCAGCGTAGCTCCAGGGCGCTTCTCTGGAAACACCATATATTTT.

The V call is TRBV10-3, the J call TRBJ2-1; 9 nucleotides agree with TRBD1. The CDR3 is 15 amino acids. CDR1 is ENHRY, CDR2 SYGVKD, per germline. The V gene end was trimmed by 6 bases and the J gene end by 4 bases; junction bases not matched to a gene: 7. The CDR3 nucleotides are TGTGCCATCAGCCTCGACAGGGGGTTATACAATGAGCAGTTCTTC. Its translation: CAISLDRGLYNEQFF.

The CDR3 spells CASSSGGHQNTEAFF. CDR3 sequence (DNA): TGTGCCAGTAGTTCGGGGGGACACCAGAACACTGAAGCTTTCTTT. The V call is TRBV19, the J call TRBJ1-1; TRBD1 is a possible D gene (6 bases). V was pared by 5 bases and J by 1 base, with 14 bases between. Germline V lookup: CDR1 LNHDA, CDR2 SQIVND (reference sequence). The CDR3 runs to 15 residues.

The rearrangement joins TRBV5-4 to TRBJ1-1; 8 bases align to TRBD1. V shed 0 bases, J shed 9 bases, and the junction held 1 base outside the gene matches. This CDR3 comprises 12 residues. Germline V gene lookup returns CDR1 SGHNT and CDR2 YYREEE (reference sequence). The CDR3 nucleotides read TGTGCCAGCAGCTTGGCAGGGGGCCAAGCTTTCTTT. Its protein product is CASSLAGGQAFF.

The rearrangement uses TRBV7-2 and TRBJ1-1; a possible D gene is TRBD1 (6 bases). The CDR3 is 14 residues long. CDR1 SGHTA and CDR2 FQGNSA come from the germline V gene. The V gene lost 0 bases and the J gene lost 6 bases, with 11 bases spanning the gap. CDR3 residues: CASSLATGSAEAFF. In DNA form, the CDR3 reads TGTGCCAGCAGCTTAGCCACAGGGAGCGCTGAAGCTTTCTTT.

About this clone: Within the sample, other DNA sequences also encode this same CDR3. This chain joins TRBV11-2 and TRBJ2-4; D gene uncertain. This CDR3 region has 14 residues. Germline CDR1 is SGHAT and CDR2 is FQNNGV. V lost 4 bases and J 0 bases, leaving 7 bases between the germline ends. The CDR3 DNA reads TGTGCCAGCAGCTCCAGACTAGCCAAAAACATTCAGTACTTC. This encodes CASSSRLAKNIQYF. Together with reference TRBV11-2 and TRBJ2-4, the CDR3 gives the full variable domain: EAGVAQSPRYKIIEKRQSVAFWCNPISGHATLYWYQQILGQGPKLLIQFQNNGVVDDSQLPKDRFSAERLKGVDSTLKIQPAKLEDSAVYLCASSSRLAKNIQYFGAGTRLSVL.

This chain links TRBV3-1 (or the pseudogene TRBV3-2) with TRBJ1-4, with 9 bases identical to TRBD1. CDR3 length: 14 amino acids. The V and J ends lost 4 bases and 6 bases, in that order; junction bases with no gene match: 3. Germline CDR1 is LGHDT and CDR2 is YNNKEL (reference sequence). Written as DNA, the CDR3 is TGTGCCAGCAGCCGACAGGGGGGTGATGAAAAACTGTTTTTT. This codes for CASSRQGGDEKLFF.

The chain links TRBV11-3 to TRBJ2-5, with D possibly TRBD1 on 7 matching bases. CDR3 length: 18 amino acids. Germline lookup yields CDR1 SGHNT and CDR2 YENEEA. V lost 1 base, J lost 2 bases, and 20 bases lay in between. The chain's CDR3 is CASSLGGARRDSQETQYF. The CDR3 DNA follows: TGTGCCAGCAGCTTAGGGGGGGCACGCCGGGACAGTCAAGAGACCCAGTACTTC. The whole variable domain, remainder taken from reference TRBV11-3 and TRBJ2-5, is EAGVVQSPRYKIIEKKQPVAFWCNPISGHNTLYWYLQNLGQGPELLIRYENEEAVDDSQLPKDRFSAERLKGVDSTLKIQPAELGDSAVYLCASSLGGARRDSQETQYFGPGTRLLVL.

The chain is built from TRBV7-9 and TRBJ2-3; D is unresolved. Germline lookup yields CDR1 SEHNR and CDR2 FQNEAQ (reference sequence). Trimming removed 1 base at V and 4 bases at J, with 9 bases between. The length of the CDR3 is 14 residues. Here the CDR3 DNA reads TGTGCCAGCAGCTTAGTTACGGTGGCAGATACGCAGTATTTT. It translates to CASSLVTVADTQYF.

This clone was detected a few times. The V gene is TRBV6-2 or TRBV6-3, the J gene TRBJ2-7, with TRBD2 matching over 11 bases. Germline loops: CDR1 MNHEY, CDR2 SVGEGT. This CDR3 has 19 residues. The junction had 12 bases not matched to a gene; V was cut back by 2 bases and J by 0 bases. The CDR3 reads CASSYTASGRFRSSYEQYF. The CDR3 bases are TGTGCCAGCAGTTACACGGCTAGCGGGAGGTTCAGGAGCTCCTACGAGCAGTACTTC.

The chain employs TRBV3-1 (or the pseudogene TRBV3-2) and TRBJ1-2; 8 bases are shared with TRBD1. Looked up from germline, CDR1 is LGHDT and CDR2 is YNNKEL (reference sequence). The CDR3 has 14 amino acids. Trimming took 1 base from V and 8 from J; bases not matched to a gene: 6. The CDR3: CASSQASGGLGYTF. In DNA form, the CDR3 reads TGTGCCAGCAGCCAAGCGTCAGGGGGCTTAGGCTACACCTTC.

J is TRBJ2-2 and V is TRBV9; D remains ambiguous. V lost 0 bases, J lost 4 bases, and 4 bases lay in between. Germline CDR1 SGDLS, CDR2 YYNGEE. The CDR3 has 13 residues. The CDR3 DNA reads as TGTGCCAGCAGCGTAGCGAGCACCGGGGAGCTGTTTTTT. Protein sequence: CASSVASTGELFF.

CDR3 in DNA: TGTGCCAGCTCAGGTGGGACTAGCGGGGCACGGGAGCAGTACTTC. Translated, it gives CASSGGTSGAREQYF. The chain recombines TRBV18 with TRBJ2-7; 13 bases match TRBD2. Germline V gene lookup returns CDR1 KGHSH and CDR2 LQKENI. This CDR3 is built from 15 residues. V lost 5 bases, J lost 7 bases, and 8 bases stayed unmatched.

The chain couples TRBV10-3 to TRBJ2-5; 12 bases map to TRBD1. The V gene's germline CDR1 is ENHRY and CDR2 SYGVKD. The CDR3 runs 15 residues. V lost 4 bases and J lost 5; bases outside the gene matches: 5. CDR3 sequence (DNA): TGTGCCATCAGTGCCGGGGACAGGGGGCCGGAGACCCAGTACTTC. It specifies CAISAGDRGPETQYF.

V usage is TRBV7-2 and J usage is TRBJ1-1, with 9 bases aligning to TRBD1. Trimming cost V 4 bases and J 1 base; bases outside gene matches: 7. The CDR3 is 16 amino acids. CDR1 and CDR2 (germline): SGHTA, FQGNSA. The CDR3 reads CASSSNDRGWNTEAFF. CDR3 sequence (DNA): TGTGCCAGCAGCTCAAATGACAGGGGGTGGAACACTGAAGCTTTCTTT.

The chain's CDR3 is CASSLGQGGDYEQYF. DNA of the CDR3: TGTGCCAGCAGCCTAGGACAGGGGGGGGACTACGAGCAGTACTTC. The chain joins TRBV5-4 to TRBJ2-7; 10 nucleotides match TRBD1. Germline CDR1 reads SGHNT; CDR2 reads YYREEE (reference sequence). Trimming cost V 4 bases and J 3 bases; bases outside gene matches: 7. CDR3 size: 15 residues.

The V gene is TRBV7-2, the J gene TRBJ2-2, with D perhaps TRBD1 (7 bases). Germline V CDR1 and CDR2: SGHTA, FQGNSA. This CDR3 is built from 16 residues. V was pared by 5 bases and J by 5 bases, with 18 bases between. The CDR3 region has the DNA TGTGCCAGCAGCCCCCGGGCAGGGGGGAGAACCGGGGAGCTGTTTTTT. Amino acid sequence: CASSPRAGGRTGELFF.

The chain couples TRBV3-1 (or the pseudogene TRBV3-2) to TRBJ1-6, with TRBD1 matching over 10 bases. There are 15 residues in the CDR3. Germline V lookup: CDR1 LGHDT, CDR2 YNNKEL (reference sequence). V dropped 4 bases and J dropped 9; count of bases not matched to a gene: 6. The CDR3 reads CASSRRWTGGSPLHF. The CDR3 coding sequence is TGTGCCAGCAGCCGACGCTGGACAGGGGGTTCACCCCTCCACTTT.

There are a few counts of this clone. The CDR3 region is CASSFDREREQYF. CDR3 nucleotides: TGCGCCAGCAGCTTTGACAGGGAACGAGAGCAGTACTTC. V is TRBV5-1 and J is TRBJ2-7, with 7 bases lining up with TRBD1. The CDR3 contains 13 residues. The germline V gene encodes CDR1 SGHRS and CDR2 YFSETQ. The V and J ends lost 2 bases and 7 bases, in that order; junction bases with no gene match: 6.

This clone has a single count. The V gene is TRBV7-9, the J gene TRBJ1-1; no clear D gene. The CDR3 has 14 amino acids. The germline V gene has CDR1 SEHNR and CDR2 FQNEAQ (reference sequence). Trimming took 5 bases from V and 1 from J, leaving 11 bases between them. CDR3 in DNA: TGTGCCAGCAGCGTACTACGGGAGAACACTGAAGCTTTCTTT. It yields the protein CASSVLRENTEAFF.

The rearrangement joins TRBV5-1 to TRBJ1-6, with 8 bases that match TRBD1. The CDR3 has 14 residues. The V and J ends lost 4 bases and 6 bases, in that order; junction bases with no gene match: 3. Germline V lookup: CDR1 SGHRS, CDR2 YFSETQ. CDR3 loop: CASSLGQGNSPLHF. The DNA of the CDR3 is TGCGCCAGCAGCCTAGGACAGGGTAATTCACCCCTCCACTTT.

This chain links TRBV19 with TRBJ2-7, with TRBD1 identical over 7 bases. This CDR3 comprises 13 residues. V was clipped by 5 bases and J by 6 bases; unmatched bases: 7. The germline gives CDR1 LNHDA, CDR2 SQIVND (reference sequence). Written as DNA, the CDR3 is TGTGCCAGTAGTCCAGGGACAGCGGCCGAGCAGTACTTC. Encoded protein: CASSPGTAAEQYF.

This sequence joins TRBV7-6 and TRBJ2-2; 10 positions agree with TRBD2. After removal of 6 bases from V and 1 base from J, the junction contained 5 bases not matched to a gene. Germline V gene lookup returns CDR1 SGHVS and CDR2 FNYEAQ. CDR3 length: 16 amino acids. The CDR3 is CASRPRLAGNTGELFF. In DNA, the CDR3 is TGTGCCAGCAGACCCCGACTAGCGGGGAACACCGGGGAGCTGTTTTTT.